This T cell receptor beta chain was obtained from a study of cytomegalovirus exposure and HLA in healthy donors. Study-level results: A later analysis showed that HLA-associated TCR beta chains had undergone more clonal expansion than equally common others. Indistinguishable V segments such as TRBV6-2 and TRBV6-3 were excluded. Rare TCR sequences dominated, though some public TCRs recurred in many donors. By HLA locus, TCR association rates varied in a later analysis, with DRB1 showing the most and HLA-C the fewest.

PCR employed 60 Vbeta and 13 Jbeta primers. Clones were sequenced by immunoSEQ multiplex PCR, and TCRdb holds only the in-frame ones, with some missing. The top ten clones hold around 0.33% of a sample with a few hundred thousand clones, under 90% of them seen once. In its sample, this clone was seen a few times. The antigen is unknown. CDR3 length equals 15 residues. V was pared by 2 bases and J by 2 bases, with 6 bases of the junction left unmatched. CDR1 and CDR2 (germline): MDHEN, SYDVKM. The sequenced material came from PBMCs. The origin of this receptor is a girl aged 2-9 years in good health and CMV-seronegative. V usage is TRBV28 and J usage is TRBJ2-7; TRBD2 agrees at 7 bases. In nucleotides, the CDR3 is TGTGCCAGCAGTTTAGAACCGGGAGGCCCCTACGAGCAGTACTTC. Amino acids: CASSLEPGGPYEQYF.